This passage covers 30 T cell receptor beta chains from one sample sequenced in a study of cytomegalovirus exposure and HLA in healthy donors. PCR was performed using 60 Vbeta and 13 Jbeta primers. Only in-frame clones appear in the TCRdb table, and some are missing; sequencing was by immunoSEQ multiplex PCR. Of some 210,000 clones in the sample, more than 60% were seen once. What was sequenced was PBMCs. The receptors stem from a woman younger than 45 in good health and CMV-seropositive.

The count of this clone is one. This chain uses TRBV5-6 with TRBJ2-2; 9 positions agree with TRBD1. The CDR3 consists of 14 residues. Germline loops: CDR1 SGHDT, CDR2 YYEEEE. Germline trimming cut 4 bases from V and 6 bases from J; bases unmatched to any gene: 4. The CDR3: CASSGQGQSGELFF. The CDR3 DNA reads TGTGCCAGCAGCGGACAGGGGCAGTCCGGGGAGCTGTTTTTT.

J is TRBJ2-3 and V is TRBV2, with a possible D match to TRBD1 (5 bases). This CDR3 has 15 residues. CDR1 SNHLY and CDR2 FYNNEI come from the germline V gene. The V end lost 8 bases, the J end lost 0 bases, and 15 bases lay between the germline ends. DNA for the CDR3: TGTGCCAGCGTTTTTGAAAGGGGTAGCACAGATACGCAGTATTTT. Its protein is CASVFERGSTDTQYF.

This chain links TRBV9 with TRBJ1-2; D may be TRBD1 (6 bases). There are 15 residues in the CDR3. Looked up from germline, CDR1 is SGDLS and CDR2 is YYNGEE. Deletions cut 3 bases from V and 1 base from J, with 13 bases between. Here the CDR3 reads CASSASGQFNYGYTF. Written as DNA, the CDR3 is TGTGCCAGCAGCGCTTCTGGACAGTTTAACTATGGCTACACCTTC.

This clone has more than one count but fewer than ten. The chain is built from TRBV25-1 and TRBJ1-3, with a possible D match to TRBD1 (6 bases). The CDR3 loop spans 14 amino acids. The ends were cut back, 1 base at V and 4 bases at J, with 8 bases in the middle. In germline, CDR1 is MGHDK, CDR2 SYGVNS. CDR3 amino acids: CASSESDRGNTIYF. The CDR3 nucleotides read TGTGCCAGCAGTGAATCTGACAGGGGAAACACCATATATTTT. The full variable domain, its missing parts supplied by reference TRBV25-1 and TRBJ1-3, is EADIYQTPRYLVIGTGKKITLECSQTMGHDKMYWYQQDPGMELHLIHYSYGVNSTEKGDLSSESTVSRIRTEHFPLTLESARPSHTSQYLCASSESDRGNTIYFGEGSWLTVV.

This clone has a single count. The chain links TRBV28 to TRBJ2-5; D ambiguous. Per the germline V gene, CDR1 is MDHEN and CDR2 is SYDVKM. Trimming left V 6 bases short and J 4 bases short, with 18 bases between. This CDR3 is built from 15 residues. Written as DNA, the CDR3 is TGTGCCAGCAGCCGAGACTCCACGATGGGAGAGACCCAGTACTTC. Translation: CASSRDSTMGETQYF.

The chain carries TRBV18 and TRBJ2-7; 7 bases fit TRBD2. The CDR3 is 15 amino acids. Per the germline V gene, CDR1 is KGHSH and CDR2 is LQKENI. With 1 base clipped from V and 5 bases from J, the junction kept 8 bases outside the gene matches. The CDR3 here is CASSPRGGPVDEQYF. For the CDR3, the DNA is TGTGCCAGCTCACCACGCGGGGGTCCTGTGGACGAGCAGTACTTC.

The chain has TRBV6-5 and TRBJ1-1, with unresolved D. The CDR3 loop spans 14 amino acids. The ends were cut back, 10 bases at V and 1 base at J, with 16 bases in the middle. CDR1 is MNHEY and CDR2 is SVGAGI in the germline V gene. The CDR3 region is CATSGRSQNTEAFF. As DNA, the CDR3 is TGTGCCACCTCGGGGAGGAGCCAGAACACTGAAGCTTTCTTT.

This clone appeared a single time. The chain links TRBV5-1 to TRBJ2-7, with 8 bases matching TRBD2. The germline CDR1 and CDR2 sequences are SGHRS and YFSETQ. There are 13 residues in the CDR3. With 0 bases clipped from V and 9 bases from J, the junction kept 5 bases outside the gene matches. The CDR3 spells CASSLDSGRRQYF. CDR3 DNA: TGCGCCAGCAGCTTGGACAGCGGGAGACGGCAGTACTTC.

This clone was recorded a few times. The chain has TRBV5-6 and TRBJ1-1; D is unclear. The germline V gene encodes CDR1 SGHDT and CDR2 YYEEEE. V was trimmed by 2 bases and J by 2 bases, leaving 4 bases between them. The CDR3 covers 12 residues. The CDR3 spells CASSFGNTEAFF. The CDR3 region has the DNA TGTGCCAGCAGCTTCGGTAACACTGAAGCTTTCTTT.

V gene TRBV15 combines with J gene TRBJ1-3; no clear D. The CDR3 has 15 residues. The ends were cut back, 0 bases at V and 2 bases at J, with 8 bases in the middle. Germline loops: CDR1 LNHNV, CDR2 YYDKDF (reference sequence). The CDR3 DNA reads as TGTGCCACCAGCAGAGACCACGGAGCTGGAAACACCATATATTTT. Translating gives CATSRDHGAGNTIYF.

This clone was counted a few times. The V gene is TRBV27, the J gene TRBJ2-2, with 7 bases fitting TRBD1. J lost 0 bases, V lost 5 bases, and 27 bases had no gene match. CDR1 is MNHEY, CDR2 SMNVEV, per germline (reference sequence). The length of the CDR3 is 23 residues. The CDR3 nucleotides read TGTGCCAGCAGTCCGCGATCGAGACTACAATCAATAGGGGACAGATCGAACACCGGGGAGCTGTTTTTT. Protein sequence: CASSPRSRLQSIGDRSNTGELFF.

This chain uses TRBV6-6 with TRBJ1-3; D gene uncertain. The germline V and J ends were trimmed by 6 bases and 0 bases, with 12 bases remaining between them. The CDR3 is 15 residues long. The germline gives CDR1 MNHNY, CDR2 SVGAGI (reference sequence). The CDR3 nucleotides are TGTGCCAGCAGAGGCAGGCAGGACTCTGGAAACACCATATATTTT. Amino acid sequence: CASRGRQDSGNTIYF.

This clone was counted only a few times. The rearrangement links TRBV7-2 to TRBJ2-1, with 7 bases matching TRBD2. The germline gives CDR1 SGHTA, CDR2 FQGNSA. The CDR3 extends over 15 amino acids. V was clipped by 1 base and J by 3 bases; unmatched bases: 3. CDR3 in amino acids: CASSLGGGVYNEQFF. CDR3 bases: TGTGCCAGCAGCTTAGGGGGAGGGGTCTACAATGAGCAGTTCTTC.

A single count supports this clone. The V call is TRBV4-2, the J call TRBJ1-3, with D maybe TRBD1 (6 bases). The CDR3 is 16 amino acids. CDR1 is LGHNA and CDR2 is YNFKEQ in the germline V gene. Trimming pared 0 bases from V and 3 bases from J, leaving 12 bases between. The chain's CDR3 is CASSQESSGVGNTIYF. CDR3 nucleotides: TGTGCCAGCAGCCAAGAATCGTCAGGGGTTGGAAACACCATATATTTT.

The V call is TRBV5-1, the J call TRBJ2-1, with D maybe TRBD2 (5 bases). Germline V lookup: CDR1 SGHRS, CDR2 YFSETQ. The CDR3 covers 13 residues. V lost 4 bases to trimming and J lost 13 bases, with 18 bases between them. The CDR3: CASSLPGPAGQFF. The CDR3 coding sequence is TGCGCCAGCAGCCTACCCGGGCCCGCGGGTCAGTTCTTC.

This chain uses TRBV7-8 with TRBJ1-5; 10 nucleotides line up with TRBD1. In germline, CDR1 is SGHVS, CDR2 FQNEAQ. The CDR3 length is 16 residues. The V segment lost 5 bases and the J segment 0 bases; nucleotides outside the gene matches: 4. Here the CDR3 DNA reads TGTGCCAGCAGCCAGGGGACAGGGGCTAGCAATCAGCCCCAGCATTTT. Encoded protein: CASSQGTGASNQPQHF.

The genes are TRBV7-2 and TRBJ1-1; possible D gene TRBD1, 6 bases. Germline V CDR1 and CDR2: SGHTA, FQGNSA. The V and J ends lost 4 bases and 1 base respectively, with 13 bases between them. The CDR3 length is 15 residues. The CDR3 spells CASSSVRGGNTEAFF. The CDR3 DNA reads TGTGCCAGCAGCTCCGTCAGAGGGGGGAACACTGAAGCTTTCTTT. Full variable domain (missing parts from reference TRBV7-2 and TRBJ1-1): GAGVSQSPSNKVTEKGKDVELRCDPISGHTALYWYRQSLGQGLEFLIYFQGNSAPDKSGLPSDRFSAERTGGSVSTLTIQRTQQEDSAVYLCASSSVRGGNTEAFFGQGTRLTVV.

In its sample, this clone was seen once. This sequence joins TRBV14 and TRBJ1-5; D not certain. The CDR3 loop spans 13 amino acids. From germline, CDR1 is SGHDN and CDR2 FVKESK. V was pared by 0 bases and J by 9 bases, with 9 bases between. The CDR3 is CASSQDLRGPQHF. Here the CDR3 DNA reads TGTGCCAGCAGCCAAGACTTGCGAGGGCCCCAGCATTTT.

In its sample, this clone was seen a few times. J is TRBJ2-5 and V is TRBV5-1; D is possibly TRBD2 (6 bases). Germline V gene lookup returns CDR1 SGHRS and CDR2 YFSETQ. Trimming shortened V by 2 bases and J by 0 bases, and 8 bases separated the two germline ends. The CDR3 is 14 residues long. In DNA form, the CDR3 reads TGCGCCAGCAGCTTCCTAGCGAACCAAGAGACCCAGTACTTC. Amino acid sequence: CASSFLANQETQYF.

This chain connects TRBV28 to TRBJ1-2; no clear D. Trimming removed 2 bases from V and 6 bases from J, with 13 bases in between. The germline V gene has CDR1 MDHEN and CDR2 SYDVKM. The CDR3 spans 14 residues. Here the CDR3 reads CASSLKARGDGYTF. The CDR3 coding sequence is TGTGCCAGCAGTTTAAAGGCAAGAGGAGATGGCTACACCTTC.

V gene TRBV7-2 combines with J gene TRBJ2-5; 7 bases match TRBD1. J gave up 2 bases and V 4 bases, and 7 bases lay outside the gene matches. The CDR3 has 15 residues. Germline V gene data show CDR1 as SGHTA and CDR2 as FQGNSA. The CDR3 bases are TGTGCCAGCAGCTCCAATGGGGGACAGCAAGAGACCCAGTACTTC. Amino acids: CASSSNGGQQETQYF.

The chain uses TRBV5-1 and TRBJ2-7; TRBD1 matches 10 bases. The germline gives CDR1 SGHRS, CDR2 YFSETQ. This CDR3 spans 15 amino acids. The V gene end was trimmed by 5 bases and the J gene end by 0 bases; junction bases not matched to a gene: 5. The CDR3 loop reads CASSPRTGGSYEQYF. Written as DNA, the CDR3 is TGCGCCAGCAGTCCTCGGACAGGGGGCTCCTACGAGCAGTACTTC.

In its sample, this clone was seen a few times. V is TRBV30 and J is TRBJ1-6, with 9 bases lining up with TRBD1. The CDR3 totals 15 residues. Germline V gene lookup returns CDR1 GTSNPN and CDR2 SVGIG (reference sequence). V was pared by 2 bases and J by 10 bases, with 9 bases of the junction left unmatched. In nucleotides, the CDR3 is TGTGCCTGGAGTTTAATTCACAGGGGGCAATCACCCCTCCACTTT. Residues: CAWSLIHRGQSPLHF.

The rearrangement joins TRBV19 to TRBJ1-5; TRBD1 aligns across 9 bases. Germline CDR1 reads LNHDA; CDR2 reads SQIVND (reference sequence). The V gene end was trimmed by 9 bases and the J gene end by 6 bases; junction bases not matched to a gene: 9. CDR3 length: 14 residues. This CDR3 reads CASLGTGWAQPQHF. The CDR3 DNA reads TGTGCCAGCCTCGGGACAGGGTGGGCTCAGCCCCAGCATTTT.

V and J are TRBV19 and TRBJ1-2; no definite D call. Germline lookup yields CDR1 LNHDA and CDR2 SQIVND (reference sequence). This CDR3 comprises 13 residues. V was shortened by 5 bases and J by 4 bases, with 11 bases between the two germline ends. CDR3 protein: CASSPLAAYGYTF. For the CDR3, the DNA is TGTGCCAGTAGTCCCCTTGCGGCCTATGGCTACACCTTC.

The CDR3 sequence is CASSTRDIAEQFF. As DNA, the CDR3 is TGTGCCAGCAGCACCCGGGACATAGCTGAGCAGTTCTTC. This chain uses TRBV9 with TRBJ2-1, with D perhaps TRBD1 (6 bases). The CDR3 is 13 residues long. CDR1 is SGDLS and CDR2 is YYNGEE in the germline V gene. Deletions cut 4 bases from V and 9 bases from J, with 14 bases between.

This clone was detected only a few times. The rearrangement links TRBV28 to TRBJ1-1; 7 bases are a match to TRBD1. Per the germline V gene, CDR1 is MDHEN and CDR2 is SYDVKM. CDR3 length: 14 residues. After removal of 4 bases from V and 0 bases from J, the junction contained 2 bases not matched to a gene. CDR3 in amino acids: CASSSTGLNTEAFF. The CDR3, as DNA: TGTGCCAGCAGTTCGACAGGGCTGAACACTGAAGCTTTCTTT. Complete variable domain (other parts from reference TRBV28 and TRBJ1-1): DVKVTQSSRYLVKRTGEKVFLECVQDMDHENMFWYRQDPGLGLRLIYFSYDVKMKEKGDIPEGYSVSREKKERFSLILESASTNQTSMYLCASSSTGLNTEAFFGQGTRLTVV.

Comment on this clone: The sample carries other DNA sequences with the same CDR3. The chain couples TRBV7-9 to TRBJ1-1, with D hard to call. The CDR3 sequence is 14 residues long. CDR1 and CDR2 (germline): SEHNR, FQNEAQ (reference sequence). V gave up 2 bases and J gave up 8 bases, with 15 bases separating them. CDR3 sequence reads: CASSLMAPGGEAFF. The CDR3 coding sequence is TGTGCCAGCAGCTTAATGGCACCGGGAGGGGAAGCTTTCTTT.

The chain has TRBV5-6 and TRBJ1-6; weak D call: TRBD1 (6 bases). The CDR3 runs to 18 residues. V was trimmed by 4 bases and J by 0 bases, leaving 17 bases between them. Germline CDR1 and CDR2: SGHDT and YYEEEE. Written as DNA, the CDR3 is TGTGCCAGCAGCCACGGACAGAGTCTGAGCTCCTATAATTCACCCCTCCACTTT. Translated: CASSHGQSLSSYNSPLHF.

This clone was seen more than once but under ten times. This sequence joins TRBV4-3 and TRBJ1-4; D is perhaps TRBD1 (5 bases). The CDR3 length is 15 residues. The germline CDR1 and CDR2 sequences are LGHNA and YSLEER. Trimming removed 0 bases from V and 8 bases from J, with 13 bases in between. The CDR3 DNA reads TGCGCCAGCAGCCAAGACCCCGGGGGACGGGAAAAACTGTTTTTT. Protein: CASSQDPGGREKLFF.